This TCR beta chain was found in a study of T-cell reconstitution after alpha-beta-depleted transplantation in children. Unique molecular identifiers featured in how the TCRbeta library was prepared. TCRdb reprocessed the PCR reads with MiXCR, giving one entry per CDR3 protein. The table includes 150,000 to 200,000 distinct CDR3 sequences, around 6.8% detected once. Germline-derived CDR1 and CDR2 are SQVTM and ANQGSEA. V was cut by 4 bases and J by 5 bases, with 14 bases left in between. This CDR3 comprises 13 residues. This clonotype showed up just once. Sample: PBMCs from the stem cell graft donor, taken from the stem cell graft. This chain links TRBV29-1 with TRBJ1-1, with D possibly TRBD1 on 5 matching bases. This clonotype was sampled from a human donor who donated a stem cell graft to a child with Wiskott-Aldrich syndrome. The CDR3 is CSVGAEGFTEAFF. In DNA form, the CDR3 reads TGCAGCGTTGGTGCCGAGGGGTTTACTGAAGCTTTCTTT.